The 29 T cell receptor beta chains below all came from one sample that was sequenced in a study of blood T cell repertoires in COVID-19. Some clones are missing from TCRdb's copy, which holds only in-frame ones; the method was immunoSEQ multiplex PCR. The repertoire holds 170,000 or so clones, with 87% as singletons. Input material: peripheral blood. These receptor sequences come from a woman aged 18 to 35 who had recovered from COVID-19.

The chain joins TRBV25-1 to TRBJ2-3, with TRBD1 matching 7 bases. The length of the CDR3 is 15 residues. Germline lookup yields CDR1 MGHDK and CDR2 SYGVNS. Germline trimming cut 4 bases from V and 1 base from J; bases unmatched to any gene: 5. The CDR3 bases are TGTGCCAGCAGTGTCCGACAGGGACGCACAGATACGCAGTATTTT. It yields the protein CASSVRQGRTDTQYF.

The CDR3 region is CASSLVQGAGETQYF. The CDR3 DNA reads as TGCGCCAGCAGCTTGGTACAGGGCGCCGGGGAGACCCAGTACTTC. The chain is built from TRBV5-1 and TRBJ2-5; possibly TRBD1 for D (6 bases). The length of the CDR3 is 15 residues. V lost 0 bases and J 5 bases, leaving 14 bases between the germline ends. Germline V CDR1 and CDR2: SGHRS, YFSETQ.

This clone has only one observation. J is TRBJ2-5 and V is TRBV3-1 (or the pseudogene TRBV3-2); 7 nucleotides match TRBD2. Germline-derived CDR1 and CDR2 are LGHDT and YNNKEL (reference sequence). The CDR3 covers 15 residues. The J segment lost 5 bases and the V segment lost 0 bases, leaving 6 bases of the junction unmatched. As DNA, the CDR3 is TGTGCCAGCAGCCAAGACCTAGCGGCCCTGGAGACCCAGTACTTC. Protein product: CASSQDLAALETQYF.

CDR3 sequence reads: CARSQYRDRRFSSYEQYV. CDR3 in DNA: TGTGCCAGAAGCCAGTATCGGGACAGGAGGTTTTCTTCCTACGAGCAGTACGTC. The genes are TRBV5-3 and TRBJ2-7; TRBD1 agrees at 8 bases. TRBV5-3 is sorted into the ORF group, with uncertain function. Trimming cost V 4 bases and J 1 base; bases outside gene matches: 16. The CDR3 length is 18 residues.

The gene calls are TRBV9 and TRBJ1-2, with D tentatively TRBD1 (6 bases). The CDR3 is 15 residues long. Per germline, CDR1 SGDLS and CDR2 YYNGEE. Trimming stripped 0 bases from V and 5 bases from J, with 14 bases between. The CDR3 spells CASSVGGGSHYGYTF. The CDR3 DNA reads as TGTGCCAGCAGCGTAGGAGGGGGATCCCATTATGGCTACACCTTC. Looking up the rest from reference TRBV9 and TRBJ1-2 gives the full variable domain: DSGVTQTPKHLITATGQRVTLRCSPRSGDLSVYWYQQSLDQGLQFLIQYYNGEERAKGNILERFSAQQFPDLHSELNLSSLELGDSALYFCASSVGGGSHYGYTFGSGTRLTVV.

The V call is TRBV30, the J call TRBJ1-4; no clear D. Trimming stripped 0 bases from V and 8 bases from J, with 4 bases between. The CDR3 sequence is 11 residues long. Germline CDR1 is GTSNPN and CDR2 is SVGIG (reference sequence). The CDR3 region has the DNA TGTGCCTGGAGTGTACAGGAAAAACTGTTTTTT. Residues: CAWSVQEKLFF. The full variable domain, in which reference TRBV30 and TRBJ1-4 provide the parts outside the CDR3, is SQTIHQWPATLVQPVGSPLSLECTVEGTSNPNLYWYRQAAGRGLQLLFYSVGIGQISSEVPQNLSASRPQDRQFILSSKKLLLSDSGFYLCAWSVQEKLFFGSGTQLSVL.

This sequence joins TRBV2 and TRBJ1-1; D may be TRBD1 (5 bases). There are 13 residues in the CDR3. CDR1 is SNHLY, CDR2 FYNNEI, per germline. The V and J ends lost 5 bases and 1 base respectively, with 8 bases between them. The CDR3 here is CASSRGRNTEAFF. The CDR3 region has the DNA TGTGCCAGCAGTAGGGGCCGGAACACTGAAGCTTTCTTT.

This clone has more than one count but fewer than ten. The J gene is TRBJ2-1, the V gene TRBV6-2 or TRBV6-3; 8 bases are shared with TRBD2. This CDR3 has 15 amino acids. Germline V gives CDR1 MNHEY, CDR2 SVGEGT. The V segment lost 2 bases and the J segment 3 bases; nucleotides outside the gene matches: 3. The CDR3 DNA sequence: TGTGCCAGCAGTTACGATGCGGGGGGCTACAATGAGCAGTTCTTC. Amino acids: CASSYDAGGYNEQFF.

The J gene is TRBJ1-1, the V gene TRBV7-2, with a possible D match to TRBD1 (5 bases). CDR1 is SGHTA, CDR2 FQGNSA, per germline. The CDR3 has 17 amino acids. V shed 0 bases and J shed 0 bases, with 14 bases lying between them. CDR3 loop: CASSLASSAGMNTEAFF. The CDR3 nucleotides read TGTGCCAGCAGCTTAGCGTCCTCGGCAGGGATGAACACTGAAGCTTTCTTT.

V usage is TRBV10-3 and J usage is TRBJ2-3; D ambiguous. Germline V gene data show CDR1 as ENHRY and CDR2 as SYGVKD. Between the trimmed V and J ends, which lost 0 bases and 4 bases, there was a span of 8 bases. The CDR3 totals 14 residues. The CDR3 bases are TGTGCCATCAGTGAGTCAAGGAGCGCAGATACGCAGTATTTT. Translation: CAISESRSADTQYF.

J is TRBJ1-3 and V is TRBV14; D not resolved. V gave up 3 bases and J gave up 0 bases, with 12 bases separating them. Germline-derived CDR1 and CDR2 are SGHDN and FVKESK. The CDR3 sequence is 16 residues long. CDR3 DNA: TGTGCCAGCAGCCAGCGCGACGGGATCTCTGGAAACACCATATATTTT. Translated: CASSQRDGISGNTIYF.

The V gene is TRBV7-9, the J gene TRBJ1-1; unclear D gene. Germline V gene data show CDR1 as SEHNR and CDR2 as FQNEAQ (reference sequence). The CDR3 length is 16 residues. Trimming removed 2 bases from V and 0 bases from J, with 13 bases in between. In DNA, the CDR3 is TGTGCCAGCAGCTTACTAGGCGAAACTTTGAACACTGAAGCTTTCTTT. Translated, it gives CASSLLGETLNTEAFF.

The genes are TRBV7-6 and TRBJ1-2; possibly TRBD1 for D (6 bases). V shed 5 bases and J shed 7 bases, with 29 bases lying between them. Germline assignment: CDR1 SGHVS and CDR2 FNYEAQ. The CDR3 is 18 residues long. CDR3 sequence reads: CASSGVTAARGSNRGYTF. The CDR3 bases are TGTGCCAGCAGCGGTGTGACAGCCGCCAGGGGAAGTAATCGTGGCTACACCTTC.

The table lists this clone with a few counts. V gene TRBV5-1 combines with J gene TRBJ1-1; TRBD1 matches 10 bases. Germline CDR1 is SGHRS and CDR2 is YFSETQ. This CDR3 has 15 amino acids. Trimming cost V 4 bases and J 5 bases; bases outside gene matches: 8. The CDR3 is CASSSSGTGVTEAFF. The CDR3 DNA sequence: TGCGCCAGCAGCAGCTCCGGGACAGGGGTGACTGAAGCTTTCTTT.

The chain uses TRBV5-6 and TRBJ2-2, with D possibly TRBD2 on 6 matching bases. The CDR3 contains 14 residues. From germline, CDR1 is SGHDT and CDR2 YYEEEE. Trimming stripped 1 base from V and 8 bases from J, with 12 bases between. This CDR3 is CASSLSPSEGELFF. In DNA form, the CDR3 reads TGTGCCAGCAGCTTGTCTCCTAGCGAAGGGGAGCTGTTTTTT.

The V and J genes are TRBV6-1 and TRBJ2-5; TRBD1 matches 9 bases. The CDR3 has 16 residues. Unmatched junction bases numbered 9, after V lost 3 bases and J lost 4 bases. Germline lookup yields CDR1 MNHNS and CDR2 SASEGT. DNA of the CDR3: TGTGCCAGCAGTGACCCGGACAGGGGATGGGCAGAGACCCAGTACTTC. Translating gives CASSDPDRGWAETQYF.

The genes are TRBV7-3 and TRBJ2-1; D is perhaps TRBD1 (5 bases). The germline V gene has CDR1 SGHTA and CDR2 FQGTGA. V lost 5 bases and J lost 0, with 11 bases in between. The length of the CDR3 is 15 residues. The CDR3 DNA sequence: TGTGCCAGCAGCGCCAGGGAAAGCTCCTACAATGAGCAGTTCTTC. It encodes CASSARESSYNEQFF. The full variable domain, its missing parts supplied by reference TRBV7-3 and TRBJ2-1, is GAGVSQTPSNKVTEKGKYVELRCDPISGHTALYWYRQSLGQGPEFLIYFQGTGAADDSGLPNDRFFAVRPEGSVSTLKIQRTERGDSAVYLCASSARESSYNEQFFGPGTRLTVL.

The CDR3 is CASSRGGSGRTQYF. The CDR3 nucleotides are TGTGCCAGCAGCCGTGGGGGTAGCGGGAGAACGCAGTATTTT. This rearrangement joins TRBV28 to TRBJ2-3, with 9 bases lining up with TRBD2. The CDR3 extends over 14 amino acids. Germline CDR1 and CDR2: MDHEN and SYDVKM. J was trimmed by 9 bases and V by 6 bases; bases with no gene match: 10.

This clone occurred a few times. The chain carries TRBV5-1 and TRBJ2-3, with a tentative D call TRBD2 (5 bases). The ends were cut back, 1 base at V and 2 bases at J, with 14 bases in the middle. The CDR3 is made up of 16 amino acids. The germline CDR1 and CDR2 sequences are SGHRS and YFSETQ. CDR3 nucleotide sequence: TGCGCCAGCAGCTTGAGTCAGCGGAGTTACACAGATACGCAGTATTTT. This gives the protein CASSLSQRSYTDTQYF. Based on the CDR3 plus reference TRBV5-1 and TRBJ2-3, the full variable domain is KAGVTQTPRYLIKTRGQQVTLSCSPISGHRSVSWYQQTPGQGLQFLFEYFSETQRNKGNFPGRFSGRQFSNSRSEMNVSTLELGDSALYLCASSLSQRSYTDTQYFGPGTRLTVL.

In DNA, the CDR3 is TGCGCCAGCGAAAAGCGGGGGGGCACCGGGGAGCTGTTTTTT. It translates to CASEKRGGTGELFF. The chain carries TRBV10-2 and TRBJ2-2; 10 bases line up with TRBD2. Germline V gene data show CDR1 as WSHSY and CDR2 as SAAADI. J gave up 4 bases and V 8 bases, and 4 bases lay outside the gene matches. CDR3 length equals 14 residues.

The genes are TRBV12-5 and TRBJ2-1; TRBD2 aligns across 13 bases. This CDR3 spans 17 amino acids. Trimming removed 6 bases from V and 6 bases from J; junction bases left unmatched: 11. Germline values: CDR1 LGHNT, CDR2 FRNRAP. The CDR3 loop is CASGYGLAGAGANEQFF. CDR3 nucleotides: TGTGCTAGTGGGTACGGACTAGCGGGAGCGGGGGCCAATGAGCAGTTCTTC.

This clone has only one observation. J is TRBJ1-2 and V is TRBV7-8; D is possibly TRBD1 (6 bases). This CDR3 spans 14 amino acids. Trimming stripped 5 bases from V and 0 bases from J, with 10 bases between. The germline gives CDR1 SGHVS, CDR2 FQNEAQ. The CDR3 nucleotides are TGTGCCAGCAGCGCGGACAGTGCTAACTATGGCTACACCTTC. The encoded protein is CASSADSANYGYTF.

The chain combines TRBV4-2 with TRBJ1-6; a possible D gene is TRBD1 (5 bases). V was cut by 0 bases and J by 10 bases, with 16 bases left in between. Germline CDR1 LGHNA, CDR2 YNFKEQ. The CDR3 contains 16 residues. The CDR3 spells CASSQDAGGRESPLHF. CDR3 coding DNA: TGTGCCAGCAGCCAAGATGCGGGGGGGAGGGAATCACCCCTCCACTTT.

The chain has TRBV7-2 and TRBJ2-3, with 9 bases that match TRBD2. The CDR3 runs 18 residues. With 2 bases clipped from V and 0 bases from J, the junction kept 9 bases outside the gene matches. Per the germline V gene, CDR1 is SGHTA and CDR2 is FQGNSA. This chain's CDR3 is CASSLTPSGTTSTDTQYF. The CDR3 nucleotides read TGTGCCAGCAGCTTAACCCCTAGCGGGACGACTAGCACAGATACGCAGTATTTT.

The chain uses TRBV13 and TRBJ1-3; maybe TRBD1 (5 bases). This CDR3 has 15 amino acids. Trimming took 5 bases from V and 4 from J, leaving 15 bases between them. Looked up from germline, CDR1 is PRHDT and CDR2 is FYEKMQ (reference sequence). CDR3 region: CASSKGPPRGNTIYF. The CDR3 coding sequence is TGTGCCAGCAGCAAGGGGCCCCCGAGGGGAAACACCATATATTTT.

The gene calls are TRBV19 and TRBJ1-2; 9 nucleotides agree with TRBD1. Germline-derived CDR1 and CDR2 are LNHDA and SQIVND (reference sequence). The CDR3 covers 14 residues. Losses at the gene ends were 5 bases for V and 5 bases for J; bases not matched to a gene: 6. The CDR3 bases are TGTGCCAGTAGTCCTGGGACAGGGAGTTATGGCTACACCTTC. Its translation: CASSPGTGSYGYTF.

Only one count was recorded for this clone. The CDR3 DNA follows: TGTGCCAGCAGTCCCCCCCGGGGTGGGCACGAGCAGTACGTC. This sequence encodes CASSPPRGGHEQYV. The genes are TRBV27 and TRBJ2-7; D is possibly TRBD2 (5 bases). Trimming took off 5 bases at V and 5 bases at J, with 16 bases between the two ends. Germline values: CDR1 MNHEY, CDR2 SMNVEV (reference sequence). The CDR3 loop spans 14 amino acids.

The CDR3 nucleotides are TGTGCCAGCACCCTGAGACAGGGGGGGACTGGGGCCAACGTCCTGACTTTC. As protein: CASTLRQGGTGANVLTF. V is TRBV9 and J is TRBJ2-6; 9 bases match TRBD1. Germline V lookup: CDR1 SGDLS, CDR2 YYNGEE. The V and J ends lost 6 bases and 2 bases, in that order; junction bases with no gene match: 9. The CDR3 totals 17 residues.

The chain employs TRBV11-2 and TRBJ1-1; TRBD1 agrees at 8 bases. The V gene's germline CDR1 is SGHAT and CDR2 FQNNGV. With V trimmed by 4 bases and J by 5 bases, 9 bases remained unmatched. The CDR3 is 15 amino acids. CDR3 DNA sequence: TGTGCCAGCAGCTACCGGGACACAGGGGGAACTGAAGCTTTCTTT. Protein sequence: CASSYRDTGGTEAFF.